The 24 T cell receptor beta chains below were found in one sample sequenced in a study of blood T cell repertoires in COVID-19. TCRdb keeps only in-frame clones here, not all; method: immunoSEQ multiplex PCR. The table has 63,000 or so clones, 88% seen once; the top ten hold about 1.3%. The specimen sequenced was peripheral blood. These receptors were obtained from a human donor in a cohort sampled during active COVID-19.

V gene TRBV5-6 combines with J gene TRBJ2-1; TRBD2 aligns across 8 bases. The CDR3 loop spans 17 amino acids. CDR1 is SGHDT, CDR2 YYEEEE, per germline. The trim removed 6 bases at V and 4 bases at J, leaving 15 bases unmatched. Here the CDR3 reads CASKTSRERERYNEQFF. The CDR3 region has the DNA TGTGCCAGCAAGACGAGTCGGGAGCGGGAGAGATACAATGAGCAGTTCTTC.

V usage is TRBV11-2 and J usage is TRBJ1-1; D ambiguous. CDR3 size: 13 residues. Germline V CDR1 and CDR2: SGHAT, FQNNGV. V was pared by 8 bases and J by 1 base, with 11 bases between. The CDR3 is CASSRYRNTEAFF. CDR3 nucleotide sequence: TGTGCCAGCTCCAGGTATAGGAACACTGAAGCTTTCTTT.

The rearrangement joins TRBV19 to TRBJ2-7, with 9 bases aligning to TRBD1. CDR3 length equals 14 residues. Germline CDR1 LNHDA, CDR2 SQIVND (reference sequence). Trimming at V came to 3 bases and at J to 3 bases, leaving 3 bases not matched to a gene. The CDR3, as DNA: TGTGCCAGTAGTATCGAGACAGGGGGCTACGAGCAGTACTTC. Amino acids: CASSIETGGYEQYF. The full variable domain, with the rest looked up from reference TRBV19 and TRBJ2-7, is DGGITQSPKYLFRKEGQNVTLSCEQNLNHDAMYWYRQDPGQGLRLIYYSQIVNDFQKGDIAEGYSVSREKKESFPLTVTSAQKNPTAFYLCASSIETGGYEQYFGPGTRLTVT.

The chain employs TRBV7-2 and TRBJ2-3; weak D call: TRBD2 (6 bases). CDR1 and CDR2 from the germline V gene are SGHTA and FQGNSA. Between the trimmed V and J ends, which lost 1 base and 1 base, there was a span of 12 bases. The CDR3 is 16 residues long. In nucleotides, the CDR3 is TGTGCCAGCAGCTTAGGGCCCCGCGGGGGCACAGATACGCAGTATTTT. Its protein is CASSLGPRGGTDTQYF.

V and J are TRBV28 and TRBJ1-5; possible D gene TRBD1, 6 bases. The CDR3 runs 15 residues. Germline CDR1 and CDR2: MDHEN and SYDVKM. Trimming took 10 bases from V and 6 from J, leaving 22 bases between them. The CDR3 region has the DNA TGTGCCACCTGCTCCAGGGGATTCGATGTTCAGCCCCAGCATTTT. This translates into CATCSRGFDVQPQHF.

The CDR3 is CATSDRTSGEYNEQFF. The DNA for the CDR3 is TGTGCCACCAGTGATCGGACTAGCGGGGAGTACAATGAGCAGTTCTTC. The chain combines TRBV24-1 with TRBJ2-1; 12 bases are shared with TRBD2. Trimming removed 3 bases from V and 4 bases from J; junction bases left unmatched: 3. CDR1 KGHDR and CDR2 SFDVKD come from the germline V gene. CDR3 length: 16 amino acids.

The chain combines TRBV7-9 with TRBJ1-2; no clear D. V dropped 1 base and J dropped 3 bases, with 15 bases sitting between them. Looked up from germline, CDR1 is SEHNR and CDR2 is FQNEAQ (reference sequence). The CDR3 loop spans 16 amino acids. The CDR3 spells CASSLEVEVSYYGYTF. The CDR3 DNA is TGTGCCAGCAGCTTAGAGGTGGAGGTTTCTTACTATGGCTACACCTTC.

This chain connects TRBV11-2 to TRBJ2-7; TRBD2 might be the D (7 bases). Germline CDR1 is SGHAT and CDR2 is FQNNGV. Trimming shortened V by 4 bases and J by 4 bases, and 14 bases separated the two germline ends. The CDR3 consists of 14 residues. CDR3: CASSSERGGYEQYF. The CDR3 DNA follows: TGTGCCAGCAGCTCTGAGAGGGGGGGATACGAGCAGTACTTC.

V and J are TRBV25-1 and TRBJ1-4; D gene uncertain. CDR1 and CDR2 from the germline V gene are MGHDK and SYGVNS. The CDR3 has 15 residues. V lost 2 bases, J lost 0 bases, and 7 bases lay in between. The CDR3 spells CASSEGAATNEKLFF. CDR3 bases: TGTGCCAGCAGTGAAGGTGCAGCAACTAATGAAAAACTGTTTTTT.

The V and J genes are TRBV7-9 and TRBJ2-5, with TRBD1 matching 9 bases. V lost 0 bases to trimming and J lost 5 bases; unmatched junction nucleotides: 4. Germline loops: CDR1 SEHNR, CDR2 FQNEAQ (reference sequence). The CDR3 runs 15 residues. The CDR3 DNA follows: TGTGCCAGCAGCTTAGCCGGACAGGGGCTCGAGACCCAGTACTTC. Its translation is CASSLAGQGLETQYF.

The chain joins TRBV5-1 to TRBJ2-1; 8 bases fit TRBD2. This CDR3 has 13 amino acids. From germline, CDR1 is SGHRS and CDR2 YFSETQ. Trimming cost V 3 bases and J 6 bases; bases outside gene matches: 2. As DNA, the CDR3 is TGCGCCAGCAGCTGGGGGACTAGCAATGAGCAGTTCTTC. Protein sequence: CASSWGTSNEQFF.

J is TRBJ2-5 and V is TRBV19; a weak D match, TRBD2 (6 bases). In germline, CDR1 is LNHDA, CDR2 SQIVND (reference sequence). Trimming removed 6 bases at V and 5 bases at J, with 22 bases between. The CDR3 loop spans 16 amino acids. The DNA for the CDR3 is TGTGCCAGTAGCAGATCCGGGACCGCGGCGGGGGAGACCCAGTACTTC. Its protein product is CASSRSGTAAGETQYF.

The J gene is TRBJ2-1, the V gene TRBV19; 7 bases map to TRBD2. Unmatched junction bases numbered 12, after V lost 1 base and J lost 12 bases. The V gene's germline CDR1 is LNHDA and CDR2 SQIVND (reference sequence). The CDR3 is made up of 15 amino acids. The CDR3 sequence: CASSIGGLGASGQFF. For the CDR3, the DNA is TGTGCCAGTAGTATAGGAGGACTAGGGGCCTCGGGGCAGTTCTTC.

The rearrangement uses TRBV3-1 (or the pseudogene TRBV3-2) and TRBJ1-6, with 7 bases that match TRBD1. Per germline, CDR1 LGHDT and CDR2 YNNKEL (reference sequence). J was trimmed by 10 bases and V by 3 bases; bases with no gene match: 15. The CDR3 covers 17 residues. The CDR3 sequence: CASSHPLKTGFRSPLHF. Here the CDR3 DNA reads TGTGCCAGCAGCCACCCCCTAAAGACAGGGTTCAGGTCACCCCTCCACTTT.

The chain links TRBV7-4 to TRBJ1-6; the D gene is possibly TRBD1 (5 bases). Trimming cost V 3 bases and J 5 bases, with 14 bases left between them. CDR3 length: 16 residues. The germline V gene has CDR1 SGHVT and CDR2 SQSDAQ. Here the CDR3 DNA reads TGTGCCAGCAGCTTCTTACGAGACAGCCATAATTCACCCCTCCACTTT. It translates to CASSFLRDSHNSPLHF.

The chain employs TRBV7-2 and TRBJ2-1, with a weak D call TRBD2 (5 bases). The germline V gene encodes CDR1 SGHTA and CDR2 FQGNSA. The CDR3 sequence is 13 residues long. The V end lost 1 base, the J end lost 7 bases, and 8 bases lay between the germline ends. The CDR3 nucleotides read TGTGCCAGCAGCTTAGGGACTTTGAATGAGCAGTTCTTC. The encoded protein is CASSLGTLNEQFF. The full variable domain, its missing parts supplied by reference TRBV7-2 and TRBJ2-1, is GAGVSQSPSNKVTEKGKDVELRCDPISGHTALYWYRQSLGQGLEFLIYFQGNSAPDKSGLPSDRFSAERTGGSVSTLTIQRTQQEDSAVYLCASSLGTLNEQFFGPGTRLTVL.

The V and J genes are TRBV19 and TRBJ1-5, with unresolved D. V was pared by 6 bases and J by 0 bases, with 9 bases between. CDR1 is LNHDA and CDR2 is SQIVND in the germline V gene (reference sequence). This CDR3 comprises 14 residues. The CDR3 DNA is TGTGCCAGTAGAGTTGAGAGTAGCAATCAGCCCCAGCATTTT. Its translation: CASRVESSNQPQHF.

This clone was seen a single time. This chain joins TRBV3-1 (or the pseudogene TRBV3-2) and TRBJ1-3; a possible D gene is TRBD1 (6 bases). V gave up 1 base and J gave up 2 bases, with 9 bases separating them. There are 15 residues in the CDR3. CDR1 and CDR2 from the germline V gene are LGHDT and YNNKEL (reference sequence). The CDR3 loop reads CASSQAPGAGNTIYF. The DNA of the CDR3 is TGTGCCAGCAGCCAAGCGCCAGGGGCTGGAAACACCATATATTTT.

The gene calls are TRBV20-1 and TRBJ2-5; D is uncertain. The germline V gene encodes CDR1 DFQATT and CDR2 SNEGSKA (reference sequence). V lost 2 bases and J lost 5, with 6 bases in between. The CDR3 is 11 residues long. The DNA of the CDR3 is TGCAGTGCTAGATTCGGTGAGACCCAGTACTTC. Protein: CSARFGETQYF.

This rearrangement joins TRBV7-2 to TRBJ2-1, with D possibly matching TRBD2 (5 bases). V gave up 5 bases and J gave up 4 bases, with 15 bases separating them. This CDR3 spans 15 amino acids. Germline lookup yields CDR1 SGHTA and CDR2 FQGNSA. The CDR3 here is CASSIGSGVYNEQFF. The CDR3 DNA is TGTGCCAGCAGCATAGGGAGTGGCGTTTACAATGAGCAGTTCTTC.

The V gene is TRBV7-2, the J gene TRBJ2-2, with D unresolved. V was shortened by 4 bases and J by 3 bases, with 15 bases between the two germline ends. CDR1 is SGHTA, CDR2 FQGNSA, per germline. This CDR3 has 16 residues. The CDR3 coding sequence is TGTGCCAGCAGCTCCTTGACCAGACACGACACCGGGGAGCTGTTTTTT. Amino acids: CASSSLTRHDTGELFF.

The V call is TRBV6-5, the J call TRBJ2-5; no clear D. The CDR3 consists of 15 residues. CDR1 is MNHEY, CDR2 SVGAGI, per germline. The V end was cut by 1 base, the J end by 2 bases, with 11 bases between. The CDR3 spells CASSYFSSAQETQYF. CDR3 DNA: TGTGCCAGCAGTTACTTTTCTTCTGCGCAAGAGACCCAGTACTTC.

The chain couples TRBV19 to TRBJ1-2; 7 bases agree with TRBD1. CDR1 and CDR2 from the germline V gene are LNHDA and SQIVND (reference sequence). The CDR3 is made up of 17 amino acids. J gave up 7 bases and V 8 bases, and 22 bases lay outside the gene matches. DNA for the CDR3: TGTGCCAGTTCCCTGTCCCCGGCCGGGACAGCAGCTGGTGGCTACACCTTC. Translated, it gives CASSLSPAGTAAGGYTF.

CDR3 region: CSVLIPSSYEQYF. The CDR3 DNA follows: TGCAGCGTTCTTATTCCCAGCTCCTACGAGCAGTACTTC. The chain combines TRBV29-1 with TRBJ2-7; no clear D. Germline lookup yields CDR1 SQVTM and CDR2 ANQGSEA. CDR3 length: 13 amino acids. V was trimmed by 5 bases and J by 0 bases, leaving 11 bases between them.